These 15 T cell receptor beta chains share one sample of origin, sequenced in a study of cytomegalovirus exposure and HLA in healthy donors. PCR employed 60 Vbeta and 13 Jbeta primers. The method was immunoSEQ multiplex PCR; TCRdb's version includes in-frame clones alone and lacks a portion of them. The data contain around 76,000 clones, around three quarters of them singletons. The sequenced material came from PBMCs. These receptors were collected from a woman aged 45-59 years in good health and CMV-seropositive.

The chain uses TRBV6-1 and TRBJ1-5; D unclear. The CDR3 covers 17 residues. Trimming stripped 3 bases from V and 0 bases from J, with 15 bases between. The V gene's germline CDR1 is MNHNS and CDR2 SASEGT. As DNA, the CDR3 is TGTGCCAGCAGTGAGCTACCCCATTCCGATAGCAATCAGCCCCAGCATTTT. Translating it yields CASSELPHSDSNQPQHF.

The chain joins TRBV5-6 to TRBJ2-1, with 7 bases identical to TRBD2. The CDR3 is made up of 15 amino acids. Germline CDR1 reads SGHDT; CDR2 reads YYEEEE. Unmatched junction bases numbered 5, after V lost 0 bases and J lost 5 bases. The CDR3 sequence: CASSLEWGGDNEQFF. CDR3 bases: TGTGCCAGCAGCTTGGAGTGGGGGGGTGACAATGAGCAGTTCTTC.

The gene calls are TRBV14 and TRBJ2-1, with 9 positions matching TRBD1. Germline CDR1 SGHDN, CDR2 FVKESK. V lost 0 bases and J lost 9; bases outside the gene matches: 6. The CDR3 extends over 15 amino acids. The CDR3 sequence is CASSQDPGQGGEQFF. CDR3 coding DNA: TGTGCCAGCAGCCAAGATCCGGGACAGGGAGGTGAGCAGTTCTTC.

Remarks on this clone: One end of the junction fails to match germline, which may point to a read error. Other DNA sequences from this sample encode an identical CDR3 as well. CDR3 amino acids: CASSLLRGIDYEQYF. The CDR3 nucleotides read TGCGCCAGCAGTTTACTCAGGGGGATAGACTACGAGCAGTACTTC. The V and J genes are TRBV27 and TRBJ2-7; 7 bases agree with TRBD1. This CDR3 comprises 15 residues. Germline CDR1 and CDR2: MNHEY and SMNVEV (reference sequence).

The chain is built from TRBV7-6 and TRBJ1-6; D gene ambiguous. The germline V gene has CDR1 SGHVS and CDR2 FNYEAQ. V was clipped by 1 base and J by 9 bases, with 13 bases between them. This CDR3 contains 15 residues. CDR3 loop: CASSLEVGAGSPLHF. The CDR3 DNA reads as TGTGCCAGCAGCTTAGAGGTGGGAGCAGGTTCACCCCTCCACTTT.

J is TRBJ2-7 and V is TRBV19; the D gene is possibly TRBD2 (6 bases). Trimming took off 3 bases at V and 3 bases at J, with 12 bases between the two ends. Germline CDR1 and CDR2: LNHDA and SQIVND (reference sequence). The CDR3 is 14 residues long. The CDR3: CASSIGGELYEQYF. The CDR3 DNA sequence: TGTGCCAGTAGTATTGGAGGGGAGCTCTACGAGCAGTACTTC.

The CDR3 reads CASSRRDREHEQYF. For the CDR3, the DNA is TGTGCCAGCAGCCGAAGGGACAGGGAACACGAGCAGTACTTC. The rearrangement links TRBV11-1 to TRBJ2-7; 9 bases match TRBD1. The V segment lost 5 bases and the J segment 5 bases; nucleotides outside the gene matches: 7. Germline V gene lookup returns CDR1 SGHAT and CDR2 FQDESV (reference sequence). CDR3 length: 14 amino acids.

V gene TRBV7-8 combines with J gene TRBJ1-4; 7 bases line up with TRBD1. J was trimmed by 7 bases and V by 5 bases; bases with no gene match: 13. This CDR3 has 16 amino acids. Germline CDR1 and CDR2: SGHVS and FQNEAQ. The CDR3 DNA reads as TGTGCCAGCAGCCCGAGACCGGGACAGAGCTTTGAAAAACTGTTTTTT. Translated: CASSPRPGQSFEKLFF.

The chain has TRBV12-1 and TRBJ2-7; the listed D gene, TRBD2, was not tested against the DNA. TRBV12-1 represents a pseudogene. The CDR3 has 16 amino acids. The CDR3 DNA reads as TGTGCCAGCAGTCCCCACGGGGCGGGGAAGCCTGGGGAGCAGTACTTC. Its translation is CASSPHGAGKPGEQYF.

The chain recombines TRBV9 with TRBJ2-5, with unresolved D. CDR1 and CDR2 (germline): SGDLS, YYNGEE. V lost 0 bases, J lost 2 bases, and 5 bases lay in between. This CDR3 is built from 13 residues. The CDR3 is CASSVAPQETQYF. The CDR3 region has the DNA TGTGCCAGCAGCGTAGCCCCACAAGAGACCCAGTACTTC.

This chain links TRBV10-3 with TRBJ1-4; 10 positions agree with TRBD1. Germline CDR1 ENHRY, CDR2 SYGVKD. V dropped 3 bases and J dropped 0; count of bases not matched to a gene: 1. The CDR3 has 16 residues. The CDR3 region has the DNA TGTGCCATCAGTGACGGACAGGGGGCAACTAATGAAAAACTGTTTTTT. It is translated as CAISDGQGATNEKLFF.

The chain employs TRBV27 and TRBJ2-7, with TRBD2 matching over 15 bases. The CDR3 runs to 19 residues. After removal of 1 base from V and 5 bases from J, the junction contained 12 bases not matched to a gene. Per the germline V gene, CDR1 is MNHEY and CDR2 is SMNVEV (reference sequence). CDR3 DNA: TGTGCCAGCAGTTTATATGGCCGGACTAGCGGGAGGGAGACCCACGAGCAGTACTTC. Amino acids: CASSLYGRTSGRETHEQYF.

There are many counts of this clone. V is TRBV7-2 and J is TRBJ2-6; D is undetermined. Germline V gene data show CDR1 as SGHTA and CDR2 as FQGNSA. This CDR3 region has 15 residues. V shed 1 base and J shed 2 bases, with 6 bases lying between them. This CDR3 is CASSLGVTGANVLTF. In DNA form, the CDR3 reads TGTGCCAGCAGCTTAGGAGTAACTGGGGCCAACGTCCTGACTTTC.

This clone showed up just a few times. The chain recombines TRBV25-1 with TRBJ2-7; D is possibly TRBD1 (6 bases). Trimming took off 8 bases at V and 0 bases at J, with 14 bases between the two ends. Germline V gene sequence: CDR1 MGHDK, CDR2 SYGVNS. This CDR3 comprises 14 residues. In DNA, the CDR3 is TGTGCCAGCTCTACAGGACAGAGCTCCTACGAGCAGTACTTC. It encodes CASSTGQSSYEQYF.

The CDR3 nucleotides read TGCGCCAGCAGCCAGGAACGGACAGGGGGCAACTATGGCTACACCTTC. Translation gives CASSQERTGGNYGYTF. The chain combines TRBV4-3 with TRBJ1-2, with 11 bases that match TRBD1. The V gene end was trimmed by 3 bases and the J gene end by 2 bases; junction bases not matched to a gene: 5. CDR1 is LGHNA and CDR2 is YSLEER in the germline V gene. The CDR3 runs to 16 residues.